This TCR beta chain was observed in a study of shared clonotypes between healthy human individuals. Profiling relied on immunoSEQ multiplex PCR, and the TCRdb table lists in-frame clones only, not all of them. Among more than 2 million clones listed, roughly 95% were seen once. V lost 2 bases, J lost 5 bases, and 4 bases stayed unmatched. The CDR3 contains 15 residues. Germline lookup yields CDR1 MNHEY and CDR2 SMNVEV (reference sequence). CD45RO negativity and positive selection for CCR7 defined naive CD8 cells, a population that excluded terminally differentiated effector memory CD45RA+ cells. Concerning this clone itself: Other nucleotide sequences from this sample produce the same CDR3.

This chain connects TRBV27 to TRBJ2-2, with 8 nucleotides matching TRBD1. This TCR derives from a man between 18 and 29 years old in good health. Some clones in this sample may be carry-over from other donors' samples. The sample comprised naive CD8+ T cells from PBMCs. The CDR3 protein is CASSLDRGGTGELFF. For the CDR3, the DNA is TGTGCCAGCAGTTTAGACAGGGGAGGAACCGGGGAGCTGTTTTTT.